The next 23 T cell receptor beta chains were all read from a single sample in a study of technical replicates of blood from several donors. Some clones are missing from TCRdb's copy, which holds only in-frame ones; the method was immunoSEQ multiplex PCR. The sample shows about 73,000 clones, approximately 91% of them seen only once. What was sequenced was PBMCs. The receptors were sampled from a human donor in good health. Some clones in this sample may be carry-over from other donors' samples.

This chain uses TRBV7-3 with TRBJ2-3, with 8 nucleotides matching TRBD2. Germline loops: CDR1 SGHTA, CDR2 FQGTGA. This CDR3 is 15 amino acids long. Losses at the gene ends were 4 bases for V and 0 bases for J; bases not matched to a gene: 3. The CDR3 bases are TGTGCCAGCAGCTCACTAGCGGCTAGCACAGATACGCAGTATTTT. Translation: CASSSLAASTDTQYF.

This chain joins TRBV9 and TRBJ2-1; TRBD2 matches at 10 bases. The germline gives CDR1 SGDLS, CDR2 YYNGEE. The length of the CDR3 is 19 residues. V lost 0 bases, J lost 2 bases, and 11 bases stayed unmatched. This CDR3 reads CASSVGSRSGGATYNEQFF. The CDR3 DNA reads as TGTGCCAGCAGCGTAGGTTCGAGGAGCGGGGGGGCGACCTACAATGAGCAGTTCTTC. Full variable domain (rest looked up from reference TRBV9 and TRBJ2-1): DSGVTQTPKHLITATGQRVTLRCSPRSGDLSVYWYQQSLDQGLQFLIQYYNGEERAKGNILERFSAQQFPDLHSELNLSSLELGDSALYFCASSVGSRSGGATYNEQFFGPGTRLTVL.

The rearrangement joins TRBV6-1 to TRBJ2-7; a possible D gene is TRBD2 (7 bases). Trimming removed 7 bases from V and 3 bases from J, with 16 bases in between. This CDR3 is built from 14 residues. Per the germline V gene, CDR1 is MNHNS and CDR2 is SASEGT. The CDR3 loop reads CASIAGRGGYEQYF. The DNA of the CDR3 is TGTGCCAGCATTGCTGGGAGGGGGGGCTACGAGCAGTACTTC.

V usage is TRBV28 and J usage is TRBJ1-6; D might be TRBD1 (5 bases). The CDR3 is made up of 14 amino acids. The ends were cut back, 6 bases at V and 8 bases at J, with 14 bases in the middle. The germline gives CDR1 MDHEN, CDR2 SYDVKM. The CDR3 sequence is CASRPQGLHSPLHF. In DNA form, the CDR3 reads TGTGCCAGCAGGCCTCAGGGTCTCCATTCACCCCTCCACTTT.

The V gene is TRBV5-8, the J gene TRBJ1-1, with a weak D call TRBD1 (5 bases). CDR3 length equals 14 residues. The germline V gene has CDR1 SGHTS and CDR2 YDEGEE. The V gene lost 1 base and the J gene lost 1 base, with 8 bases spanning the gap. CDR3 coding DNA: TGTGCCAGCAGCTTGATGGACACGAACACTGAAGCTTTCTTT. Translating it yields CASSLMDTNTEAFF.

The rearrangement links TRBV6-5 to TRBJ2-2; 8 nucleotides agree with TRBD1. Looked up from germline, CDR1 is MNHEY and CDR2 is SVGAGI. The CDR3 is 15 residues long. J was trimmed by 0 bases and V by 4 bases; bases with no gene match: 1. CDR3 in DNA: TGTGCCAGCAGTTGGGACAGGCCGAACACCGGGGAGCTGTTTTTT. This gives the protein CASSWDRPNTGELFF.

The chain combines TRBV7-9 with TRBJ2-7; 8 bases align to TRBD1. The CDR3 runs to 13 residues. Germline V lookup: CDR1 SEHNR, CDR2 FQNEAQ (reference sequence). The V and J ends lost 5 bases and 5 bases, in that order; junction bases with no gene match: 5. This CDR3 is CASSRDRSHEQYF. The CDR3 nucleotides are TGTGCCAGCAGCCGGGACAGGTCCCACGAGCAGTACTTC.

In its sample, this clone was seen a few times. The chain recombines TRBV7-7 with TRBJ2-2; weak D call: TRBD1 (5 bases). Germline loops: CDR1 SSHAT, CDR2 FNYEAQ (reference sequence). CDR3 length: 13 amino acids. V dropped 0 bases and J dropped 8 bases, with 7 bases sitting between them. The CDR3 loop reads CASSLAREGELFF. CDR3 sequence (DNA): TGTGCCAGCAGCTTAGCCAGGGAAGGGGAGCTGTTTTTT.

CDR3: CASSSTPSVADEQFF. In DNA form, the CDR3 reads TGCGCCAGCAGCTCCACCCCCTCCGTAGCTGATGAGCAGTTCTTC. V is TRBV5-1 and J is TRBJ2-1; D is unresolved. Germline CDR1 SGHRS, CDR2 YFSETQ. The CDR3 length is 15 residues. V was pared by 3 bases and J by 8 bases, with 18 bases between.

This clone was observed a few times. This rearrangement joins TRBV30 to TRBJ1-1, with 7 bases that match TRBD1. This CDR3 comprises 14 residues. The germline gives CDR1 GTSNPN, CDR2 SVGIG (reference sequence). Unmatched junction bases numbered 3, after V lost 2 bases and J lost 0 bases. The CDR3 reads CAWSRGQLNTEAFF. The CDR3 bases are TGTGCCTGGAGTAGGGGGCAATTGAACACTGAAGCTTTCTTT.

This clone occurred once. This chain uses TRBV7-2 with TRBJ2-7, with D perhaps matching TRBD2 (5 bases). CDR3 length: 13 amino acids. The germline gives CDR1 SGHTA, CDR2 FQGNSA. Trimming pared 5 bases from V and 4 bases from J, leaving 12 bases between. DNA for the CDR3: TGTGCCAGCAGCATCGGACTCGATTACGAGCAGTACTTC. Translation: CASSIGLDYEQYF.

This clone has more than one count but fewer than ten. The V call is TRBV30, the J call TRBJ1-1; 7 nucleotides line up with TRBD1. The CDR3 contains 13 residues. Germline trimming cut 7 bases from V and 0 bases from J; bases unmatched to any gene: 5. Germline V gene data show CDR1 as GTSNPN and CDR2 as SVGIG (reference sequence). The CDR3 region is CALRDSMNTEAFF. CDR3 in DNA: TGTGCCTTGAGGGACAGTATGAACACTGAAGCTTTCTTT.

The rearrangement links TRBV4-3 to TRBJ1-2, with 8 bases fitting TRBD1. The CDR3 covers 15 residues. V lost 6 bases, J lost 0 bases, and 6 bases stayed unmatched. The germline gives CDR1 LGHNA, CDR2 YSLEER. This CDR3 reads CASRAGQGANYGYTF. The CDR3 bases are TGCGCCAGCAGAGCCGGACAGGGCGCTAACTATGGCTACACCTTC.

The V gene is TRBV27, the J gene TRBJ1-2, with D possibly being TRBD1 (6 bases). The CDR3 spans 12 residues. Germline CDR1 reads MNHEY; CDR2 reads SMNVEV (reference sequence). V gave up 5 bases and J gave up 6 bases, with 10 bases separating them. The CDR3 coding sequence is TGTGCCAGCAGTACCCCAGGGGATGGCTACACCTTC. Translated: CASSTPGDGYTF.

This clone was counted once. V usage is TRBV7-2 and J usage is TRBJ2-7; D might be TRBD1 (6 bases). Germline V gene sequence: CDR1 SGHTA, CDR2 FQGNSA. V was clipped by 2 bases and J by 4 bases, with 9 bases between them. The CDR3 extends over 13 amino acids. CDR3 in DNA: TGTGCCAGCAGCTTAAACAGGGAGTACGAGCAGTACTTC. It translates to CASSLNREYEQYF.

Relative to its sample, this clone is medium-sized. This rearrangement joins TRBV9 to TRBJ1-2; a weak D match, TRBD1 (6 bases). Trimming stripped 3 bases from V and 0 bases from J, with 12 bases between. The CDR3 consists of 15 residues. Germline V CDR1 and CDR2: SGDLS, YYNGEE. The CDR3 loop is CASSETGLANYGYTF. DNA for the CDR3: TGTGCCAGCAGCGAAACAGGGTTAGCTAACTATGGCTACACCTTC.

The DNA of the CDR3 is TGTGCCAGCTCACGGCAGGGGCTCTACGAGCAGTACTTC. This encodes CASSRQGLYEQYF. This chain connects TRBV18 to TRBJ2-7; tentative D call: TRBD1 (6 bases). V lost 4 bases and J lost 3, with 10 bases in between. This CDR3 region has 13 residues. Per the germline V gene, CDR1 is KGHSH and CDR2 is LQKENI.

In DNA form, the CDR3 reads TGCGCCACCTCGTGGCAGGGTGGGTACAATGAGCAGTTCTTC. Residues: CATSWQGGYNEQFF. The rearrangement uses TRBV5-1 and TRBJ2-1, with D maybe TRBD1 (5 bases). This CDR3 is 14 amino acids long. Trimming removed 9 bases from V and 4 bases from J, with 17 bases in between. Germline loops: CDR1 SGHRS, CDR2 YFSETQ.

This clone was counted between two and nine times. V gene TRBV5-1 combines with J gene TRBJ2-5, with 9 nucleotides matching TRBD2. The junction had 8 bases not matched to a gene; V was cut back by 0 bases and J by 5 bases. The CDR3 is made up of 16 amino acids. Germline CDR1 and CDR2: SGHRS and YFSETQ. In DNA form, the CDR3 reads TGCGCCAGCAGCTTGGGACTAGCGGAGCGAGGGGAGACCCAGTACTTC. Its protein product is CASSLGLAERGETQYF.

This chain links TRBV10-3 with TRBJ2-1, with D possibly TRBD2 on 6 matching bases. Trimming left V 3 bases short and J 7 bases short, with 19 bases between. This CDR3 contains 16 residues. Germline V gene data show CDR1 as ENHRY and CDR2 as SYGVKD. The CDR3 region is CAISESDYFTANEQFF. Here the CDR3 DNA reads TGTGCCATCAGTGAATCGGACTACTTTACGGCAAATGAGCAGTTCTTC.

This clone was detected a few times. The genes are TRBV14 and TRBJ1-5; D remains ambiguous. Germline values: CDR1 SGHDN, CDR2 FVKESK. The CDR3 is made up of 14 amino acids. V was cut by 7 bases and J by 7 bases, with 17 bases left in between. CDR3 coding DNA: TGTGCCAGCACCCATTGGAGAGGGCGACAGCCCCAGCATTTT. Translation gives CASTHWRGRQPQHF.

The V gene is TRBV7-6, the J gene TRBJ2-7; TRBD2 agrees at 7 bases. CDR1 and CDR2 (germline): SGHVS, FNYEAQ. The CDR3 length is 13 residues. Trimming cost V 1 base and J 6 bases; bases outside gene matches: 3. The CDR3 spells CASSLEGGSEQYF. The CDR3 DNA is TGTGCCAGCAGCTTAGAGGGAGGGAGCGAGCAGTACTTC.

V and J are TRBV7-8 and TRBJ2-3; TRBD2 aligns across 11 bases. From germline, CDR1 is SGHVS and CDR2 FQNEAQ. V dropped 5 bases and J dropped 6; count of bases not matched to a gene: 13. The CDR3 runs to 17 residues. Written as DNA, the CDR3 is TGTGCCAGCAGCGCCGGGACTAGCGGTACGATAAGGGATACGCAGTATTTT. Amino acids: CASSAGTSGTIRDTQYF.